This passage covers 2 T cell receptor beta chains from one sample sequenced in a study of cytomegalovirus exposure and HLA in healthy donors (dated by TCRdb to 2016 to 2017). Libraries were built with the immunoSEQ multiplex PCR assay. A mixture of 60 forward primers for TCR Vbeta segments and 13 reverse primers for TCR Jbeta segments was used in the multiplex PCR. Imported from immuneACCESS, the table was reduced by TCRdb to in-frame sequences with V and J called. These copies leave out some clones; in studies compared against another copy, an unresolved V gene accounts for under half, and the cause of the remainder is not known. The sample yields fewer than 200,000 clones; 75% to 85% were counted once. The top ten hold around 1.2% of the sample. The specimen sequenced was PBMCs. The receptors here all came from a girl between 2 and 10 years old in good health and CMV-seropositive.

The chain recombines TRBV6-1 with TRBJ1-2; D perhaps matches TRBD1 (5 bases). The germline V gene encodes CDR1 MNHNS and CDR2 SASEGT. Between the trimmed V and J ends, which lost 10 bases and 4 bases, there was a span of 16 bases. The CDR3 runs 13 residues. The DNA for the CDR3 is TGTGCCACATCCCGGGACTGGGGCTATGGCTACACCTTC. The encoded protein is CATSRDWGYGYTF.

The V gene is TRBV13, the J gene TRBJ1-1; a possible D gene is TRBD1 (6 bases). From germline, CDR1 is PRHDT and CDR2 FYEKMQ (reference sequence). V was cut by 5 bases and J by 1 base, with 17 bases left in between. This CDR3 has 16 residues. The CDR3 is CASSPLTGAKNTEAFF. The CDR3 region has the DNA TGTGCCAGCAGCCCCCTGACAGGAGCCAAGAACACTGAAGCTTTCTTT.